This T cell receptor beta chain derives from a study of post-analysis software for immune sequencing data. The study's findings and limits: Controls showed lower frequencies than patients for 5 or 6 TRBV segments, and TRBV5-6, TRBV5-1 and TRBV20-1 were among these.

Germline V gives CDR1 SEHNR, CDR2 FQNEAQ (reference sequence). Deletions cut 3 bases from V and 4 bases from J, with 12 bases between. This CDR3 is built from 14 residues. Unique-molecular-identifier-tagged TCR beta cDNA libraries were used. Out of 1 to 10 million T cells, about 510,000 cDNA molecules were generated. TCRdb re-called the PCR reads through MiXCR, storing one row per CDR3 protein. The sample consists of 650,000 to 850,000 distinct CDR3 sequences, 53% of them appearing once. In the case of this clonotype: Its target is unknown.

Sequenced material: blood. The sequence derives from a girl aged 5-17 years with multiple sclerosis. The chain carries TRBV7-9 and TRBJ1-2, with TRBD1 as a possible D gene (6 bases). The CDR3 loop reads CASSLQGIGYGYTF. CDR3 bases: TGTGCCAGCAGCTTGCAGGGGATCGGCTATGGCTACACCTTC.